This TCR beta chain was observed in a study of CXCR3-negative and CXCR3-positive naive CD8 T cells. Study-level points and caveats: Researchers report that CXCR3-positive naive cells carry more hydrophobic TRB CDR3s than CXCR3-negative naive cells.

Libraries were UMI-labeled 5' RACE TRB cDNA. Following a re-call of the 5' RACE reads, TCRdb has one entry per CDR3 protein and lacks DNA. Its table records 130,000 to 150,000 distinct CDR3 sequences. The CDR3 consists of 15 residues. Germline CDR1 is SQVTM and CDR2 is ANQGSEA. Concerning this clonotype: Antigen: not known.

The sequence derives from a human donor in good health. Some clones in this sample may be carry-over from other donors' samples. The chain combines TRBV29-1 with TRBJ2-5; TCRdb outputs TRBD2, but without DNA this stays unchecked. Sample: naive CXCR3+ CD8+ T cells from blood. Indicated subset: CD45RO-CCR7+CD27+CD95- naive CD8+ T cells expressing CXCR3 (TNR3+). This CDR3 reads CSVEWGGDATETQYF.